The rows below give T cell receptor beta chains drawn from one sample of a study of shared clonotypes between healthy human individuals. Libraries were prepared by immunoSEQ multiplex PCR; TCRdb keeps only in-frame clonotypes and omits some of them. The sample lists 630,000 or so clones, roughly 98% seen once, with 0.3% in the top ten. Sequencing input: naive CD8+ T cells sorted from blood. The receptors here all came from a man in his thirties or forties in good health. Both conserved end residues are part of each CDR3. The D gene is left open where the match is weak. Only some rows state a clone size, as once, few, many or a class for expanded clones.

D gene	clone size	J gene	V gene	CDR3 DNA	CDR3 protein
-	-	TRBJ1-1	TRBV6-5	TGTGCCAGCAGTTACTCGAACGGGGTGGGCACTGAAGCTTTCTTT	CASSYSNGVGTEAFF
-	-	TRBJ2-5	TRBV6-5	TGTGCCAGCAGTTACGGGCCTTACGGAGACGGGGAGACCCAGTACTTC	CASSYGPYGDGETQYF
-	-	TRBJ2-7	TRBV7-8	TGTGCCAGCAGCTTCACAGGAGCCGTCCCGGGGGAGCAGTACTTC	CASSFTGAVPGEQYF
-	-	TRBJ2-7	TRBV7-9	TGTGCCAGCAGCCCATTCTCGGACGGCCCCTACGAGCAGTACTTC	CASSPFSDGPYEQYF
-	once	TRBJ1-1	TRBV9	TGTGCCAGCAGCGGCCGACAGGTAGGTGAAGCTTTCTTT	CASSGRQVGEAFF
-	-	TRBJ1-5	TRBV6-5	TGTGCCAGCAGCCTTAGTCCCCTCAATCAGCCCCAGCATTTT	CASSLSPLNQPQHF
-	-	TRBJ1-5	TRBV15	TGTGCCACCAGCCGGAAGGGGTATAGCAATCAGCCCCAGCATTTT	CATSRKGYSNQPQHF
TRBD2	-	TRBJ2-1	TRBV30	TGTGCCGCAGGGGAGGTAGCGGGAGATGGGGGGCAGTTCTTC	CAAGEVAGDGGQFF
-	-	TRBJ1-2	TRBV5-4	TGTGCCAGCAGCTCAACCCGGGGGGAAAACTATGGCTACACCTTC	CASSSTRGENYGYTF
-	-	TRBJ2-2	TRBV5-6	TGTGCCAGCAGTTATCCGGGACGGCCGAACACCGGGGAGCTGTTTTTT	CASSYPGRPNTGELFF
-	-	TRBJ2-1	TRBV23-1	TGCGCCAGCAGTCAATCCTCATGTGGGCTTTTTAATGAGCAGTTCTTC	CASSQSSCGLFNEQFF
TRBD2	-	TRBJ2-1	TRBV18	TGTGCCAGCTCACCAGGGACTAGCGGTTATTACAATGAGCAGTTCTTC	CASSPGTSGYYNEQFF
-	-	TRBJ2-7	TRBV27	TGTGCCTCCGCCCGACAGAGGCCCTACGAGCAGTACTTC	CASARQRPYEQYF
TRBD2	-	TRBJ2-1	TRBV10-2	TGCGCCAGCACCCAAACCTTACCGGGACTAGCGGGGAATGAGCAGTTCTTC	CASTQTLPGLAGNEQFF
-	-	TRBJ1-1	TRBV5-6	TGTGCCAGCAGCTTGGAGGGCGGGGGCACTGAAGCTTTCTTT	CASSLEGGGTEAFF
-	-	TRBJ2-5	TRBV6-6	TGTGCCAGCAGTTACCGAGGCGGGGCTTGGGAGACCCAGTACTTC	CASSYRGGAWETQYF
-	once	TRBJ2-2	TRBV4-1	TGCGCCAGCAGTCTGGGCCACGACACCGGGGAGCTGTTTTTT	CASSLGHDTGELFF
-	-	TRBJ2-2	TRBV2	TGTGCCAGCTTGACCCCCAGCGGGGAGCTGTTTTTT	CASLTPSGELFF
-	-	TRBJ2-2	TRBV7-6	TGTGCCAGCAGCTCCGGGTGGGAGGTGCGGGTCACCGGGGAGCTGTTTTTT	CASSSGWEVRVTGELFF
TRBD1	-	TRBJ2-7	TRBV9	TGTGCCAGCAGCCCCGGGACAGAAGTCTACTACGAGCAGTACTTC	CASSPGTEVYYEQYF
TRBD1	-	TRBJ1-5	TRBV4-1	TGCGCCAGCAGCCCCTCCGACAGGGGCAATCAGCCCCAGCATTTT	CASSPSDRGNQPQHF
-	-	TRBJ2-3	TRBV11-2	TGTGCCAGCTCCGGGGAGTCTAGCACAGATACGCAGTATTTT	CASSGESSTDTQYF
-	-	TRBJ2-3	TRBV14	TGTGCCAGCAGCCAAGATAGAGGGGACCCCCACCTAGATACGCAGTATTTT	CASSQDRGDPHLDTQYF
-	-	TRBJ2-1	TRBV9	TGTGCCAGCAGCTCCGGAGGCCGGAATGAGCAGTTCTTC	CASSSGGRNEQFF
-	-	TRBJ2-4	TRBV2	TGTGCCAGCAGTGAAGCTCAAGTGGGGTTAGCCAAAAACATTCAGTACTTC	CASSEAQVGLAKNIQYF
-	-	TRBJ2-1	TRBV9	TGTGCCACCGGAGGCAATGAGCAGTTCTTC	CATGGNEQFF
TRBD1	-	TRBJ2-1	TRBV7-9	TGTGCCAGCAGCCCCCGGGACAGGGGTCCCAATGAGCAGTTCTTC	CASSPRDRGPNEQFF
TRBD1	-	TRBJ1-2	TRBV4-3	TGCGCCAGCAGCCACGCCGGACAGGGTTGGGGCTACACCTTC	CASSHAGQGWGYTF
-	-	TRBJ1-1	TRBV7-9	TGTGCCAGCAGCTTGAGGTCCGCTGAAGCTTTCTTT	CASSLRSAEAFF
TRBD1	-	TRBJ2-1	TRBV5-1	TGCGCCAGCAGCTCCTACGGGACAGGGGATAGGGATGAGCAGTTCTTC	CASSSYGTGDRDEQFF
-	-	TRBJ1-2	TRBV7-9	TGTGCCAGCAGCCCAGGCAGTGGCTATGGCTACACCTTC	CASSPGSGYGYTF
-	-	TRBJ1-2	TRBV7-8	TGTGCCAGCAGCCCCGACACTCTCAACTATGGCTACACCTTC	CASSPDTLNYGYTF
TRBD2	-	TRBJ2-5	TRBV5-6	TGTGCCAGCAGCTTAACCGTAGCGGGGGACGCTCAAGAGACCCAGTACTTC	CASSLTVAGDAQETQYF
-	-	TRBJ1-5	TRBV27	TGTGCCAGCAGTCCGCTATTCGATATAGAAGGGGGTGGCAATCAGCCCCAGCATTTT	CASSPLFDIEGGGNQPQHF
-	once	TRBJ2-3	TRBV7-9	TGTGCCAGCAGCTTAGTTTGGGGATTTACCACAGATACGCAGTATTTT	CASSLVWGFTTDTQYF
TRBD2	few	TRBJ2-7	TRBV27	TGTGCCAGCAGTTTACTAGCGGGAGACGACGAGCAGTACTTC	CASSLLAGDDEQYF
-	-	TRBJ1-4	TRBV29-1	TGCAGCGTTGACGTTCGGCCTGCAACTAATGAAAAACTGTTTTTT	CSVDVRPATNEKLFF